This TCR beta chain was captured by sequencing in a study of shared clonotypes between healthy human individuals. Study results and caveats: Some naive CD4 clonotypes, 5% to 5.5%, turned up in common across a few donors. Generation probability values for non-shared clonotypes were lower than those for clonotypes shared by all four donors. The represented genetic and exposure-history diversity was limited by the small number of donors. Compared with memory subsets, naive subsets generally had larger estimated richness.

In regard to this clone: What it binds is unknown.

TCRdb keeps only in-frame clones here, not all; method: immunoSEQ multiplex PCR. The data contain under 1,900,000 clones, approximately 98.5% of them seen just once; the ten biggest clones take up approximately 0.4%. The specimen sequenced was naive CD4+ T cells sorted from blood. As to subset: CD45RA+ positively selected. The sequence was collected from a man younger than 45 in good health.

The DNA of the CDR3 is TGTGCCAGCAGCCCGAATGGAGGTGTTGGAAACACCATATATTTT. This sequence encodes CASSPNGGVGNTIYF. This sequence joins TRBV11-2 and TRBJ1-3; D ambiguous. Germline V lookup: CDR1 SGHAT, CDR2 FQNNGV. The length of the CDR3 is 15 residues. The germline V and J ends were trimmed by 5 bases and 3 bases, with 14 bases remaining between them.